This is a list of T cell receptor beta chains from one sample in a study of a mutant IDH1 vaccine in newly diagnosed glioma. TCRdb keeps only in-frame clones here, not all; method: immunoSEQ multiplex PCR. The sample holds approximately 61,000 clones, about 88% seen once. No antigens are known for them. The starting material was PBMCs, obtained from a glioma patient whose treatment included an IDH1 peptide vaccine. The source is a woman in her forties or fifties with glioma. Each CDR3 is given with its conserved first and last residue. Each record gives: J gene, V gene, D gene, clone size, CDR3 protein, CDR3 DNA. The D gene is left open where the match is weak. Where a row states a size, it is once, few, many or the class of an expanded clone; other rows omit it.

>TRBJ2-7|TRBV11-3|.|.
CASSASQDSYEQYF
TGTGCCAGCAGTGCTTCCCAGGACTCCTACGAGCAGTACTTC
>TRBJ1-4|TRBV2|.|.
CASSEISINEKLFF
TGTGCCAGCAGTGAAATTTCCATCAATGAAAAACTGTTTTTT
>TRBJ1-6|TRBV7-2|.|.
CASSLLTANSPLHF
TGTGCCAGCAGCTTACTCACAGCCAATTCACCCCTCCACTTT
>TRBJ1-1|TRBV6-6|.|.
CASRLNGPAFF
TGTGCCAGCCGCCTGAACGGGCCAGCTTTCTTT
>TRBJ2-5|TRBV25-1|TRBD1|once
CATISRQGWETQYF
TGTGCCACCATCTCCAGACAGGGATGGGAGACCCAGTACTTC
>TRBJ1-1|TRBV5-8|.|.
CASSYSGTEAFF
TGTGCCAGCAGCTACTCGGGGACAGAAGCTTTCTTT
>TRBJ2-4|TRBV28|.|few
CASSSSGAGKNIQYF
TGTGCCAGCAGTTCCTCGGGCGCGGGCAAAAACATTCAGTACTTC
>TRBJ1-4|TRBV5-1|.|.
CASSSGSREEKLFF
TGCGCCAGCAGCTCAGGTAGCCGGGAAGAAAAACTGTTTTTT
>TRBJ1-1|TRBV19|.|.
CASRDPWGAEAFF
TGTGCCAGTAGAGACCCATGGGGCGCTGAAGCTTTCTTT
>TRBJ1-4|TRBV6-6|.|.
CASSYHSARRSEKLFF
TGTGCCAGCAGTTACCATTCAGCGCGGCGCAGTGAAAAACTGTTTTTT
>TRBJ1-1|TRBV29-1|.|.
CSVSRGAGNTEAFF
TGCAGCGTTTCGAGGGGCGCGGGGAACACTGAAGCTTTCTTT